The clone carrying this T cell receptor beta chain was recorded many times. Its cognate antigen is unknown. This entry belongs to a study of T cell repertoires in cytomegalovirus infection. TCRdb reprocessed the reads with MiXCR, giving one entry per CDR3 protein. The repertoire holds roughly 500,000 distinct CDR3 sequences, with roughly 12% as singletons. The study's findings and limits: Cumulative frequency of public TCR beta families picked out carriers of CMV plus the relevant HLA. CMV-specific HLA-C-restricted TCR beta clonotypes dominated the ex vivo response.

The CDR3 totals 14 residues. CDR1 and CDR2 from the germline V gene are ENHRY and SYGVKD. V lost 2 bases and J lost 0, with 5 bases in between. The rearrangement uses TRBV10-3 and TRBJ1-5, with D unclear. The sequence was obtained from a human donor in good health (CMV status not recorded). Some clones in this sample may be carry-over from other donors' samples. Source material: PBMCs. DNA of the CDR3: TGTGCCATCAGTGAGGAGATTAGCAATCAGCCCCAGCATTTT. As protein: CAISEEISNQPQHF.